Shown below are 12 T cell receptor beta chains from a single sample sequenced in a study of T cell changes during pregnancy in multiple sclerosis. Method: immunoSEQ multiplex PCR; TCRdb's copy keeps in-frame clones and lacks some. The repertoire holds about 67,000 clones, with roughly 90% as singletons. Sample: peripheral blood, taken in the second trimester of pregnancy. Every receptor here comes from a female donor in good health, enrolled as a control in a pregnancy study.

The J gene is TRBJ1-1, the V gene TRBV7-2, with 8 bases aligning to TRBD1. The ends lost 0 bases at V and 7 bases at J; junction bases unmatched: 10. Germline CDR1 and CDR2: SGHTA and FQGNSA. CDR3 size: 16 residues. The CDR3 sequence is CASSLARQGIGGEAFF. CDR3 DNA: TGTGCCAGCAGCTTAGCGCGACAGGGGATAGGGGGTGAAGCTTTCTTT.

The rearrangement links TRBV7-3 to TRBJ2-1; D perhaps matches TRBD2 (5 bases). Germline V gene data show CDR1 as SGHTA and CDR2 as FQGTGA. The CDR3 loop spans 17 amino acids. V was cut by 0 bases and J by 0 bases, with 12 bases left in between. The CDR3 DNA is TGTGCCAGCAGCTTAACGCGGCCTCGGGGCTCCTACAATGAGCAGTTCTTC. Amino acids: CASSLTRPRGSYNEQFF.

V is TRBV6-5 and J is TRBJ2-7; TRBD1 matches 9 bases. The CDR3 runs 15 residues. Trimming took 5 bases from V and 4 from J; bases not matched to a gene: 9. Germline V gene lookup returns CDR1 MNHEY and CDR2 SVGAGI. The DNA for the CDR3 is TGTGCCAGCAGTACCAGACAGGGGGTATTGTACGAGCAGTACTTC. Its protein is CASSTRQGVLYEQYF.

The CDR3 here is CAWIQIKTGDGEQYF. The CDR3 DNA follows: TGTGCCTGGATACAGATCAAGACAGGGGACGGCGAGCAGTACTTC. The chain is built from TRBV30 and TRBJ2-7, with 8 nucleotides matching TRBD1. The germline V gene encodes CDR1 GTSNPN and CDR2 SVGIG (reference sequence). CDR3 length equals 15 residues. With 4 bases clipped from V and 6 bases from J, the junction kept 14 bases outside the gene matches.

This clone has a single count. V and J are TRBV6-1 and TRBJ1-1, with D perhaps matching TRBD1 (5 bases). Germline CDR1 MNHNS, CDR2 SASEGT. This CDR3 has 13 amino acids. Written as DNA, the CDR3 is TGTGGCGGGGGTCCAGGCATGAACACTGAAGCTTTCTTT. Its translation: CGGGPGMNTEAFF.

The rearrangement joins TRBV7-3 to TRBJ2-3; D is perhaps TRBD1 (6 bases). Trimming took off 4 bases at V and 1 base at J, with 12 bases between the two ends. Germline CDR1 is SGHTA and CDR2 is FQGTGA. The CDR3 runs 15 residues. The CDR3 sequence: CASSSQGVGTDTQYF. CDR3 sequence (DNA): TGTGCCAGCAGCTCACAGGGTGTAGGCACAGATACGCAGTATTTT.

The chain carries TRBV7-2 and TRBJ2-2; TRBD2 agrees at 13 bases. Germline V gene lookup returns CDR1 SGHTA and CDR2 FQGNSA. Trimming at V came to 5 bases and at J to 6 bases, leaving 6 bases not matched to a gene. This CDR3 is built from 16 residues. The CDR3, as DNA: TGTGCCAGCAGCCAAACTAGCGGGAGGGCCTCCGGGGAGCTGTTTTTT. It codes for CASSQTSGRASGELFF.

V and J are TRBV19 and TRBJ1-1; TRBD1 aligns across 7 bases. Germline V gives CDR1 LNHDA, CDR2 SQIVND (reference sequence). Trimming at V came to 9 bases and at J to 1 base, leaving 5 bases not matched to a gene. The CDR3 contains 13 residues. As DNA, the CDR3 is TGTGCCAGCACTAACAGGGGGAACACTGAAGCTTTCTTT. Encoded protein: CASTNRGNTEAFF. The whole variable domain, remainder taken from reference TRBV19 and TRBJ1-1, is DGGITQSPKYLFRKEGQNVTLSCEQNLNHDAMYWYRQDPGQGLRLIYYSQIVNDFQKGDIAEGYSVSREKKESFPLTVTSAQKNPTAFYLCASTNRGNTEAFFGQGTRLTVV.

This rearrangement joins TRBV10-1 to TRBJ2-1; D remains unclear. Germline CDR1 WNHNN, CDR2 SYGVQD (reference sequence). The CDR3 loop spans 14 amino acids. V was shortened by 8 bases and J by 1 base, with 12 bases between the two germline ends. The CDR3 region has the DNA TGCGCCAGCCCGAGGAAGCTTTCCTACAATGAGCAGTTCTTC. Its translation: CASPRKLSYNEQFF.

The count of this clone is one. The chain carries TRBV18 and TRBJ2-3, with D perhaps matching TRBD1 (5 bases). Germline V gene data show CDR1 as KGHSH and CDR2 as LQKENI. The CDR3 is made up of 17 amino acids. Trimming took 4 bases from V and 0 from J, leaving 17 bases between them. The DNA for the CDR3 is TGTGCCAGCTCACTGGGGCCGGTGGTTCCTAGCACAGATACGCAGTATTTT. Encoded protein: CASSLGPVVPSTDTQYF.

The chain has TRBV25-1 and TRBJ2-7; 13 positions match TRBD2. This CDR3 is 15 amino acids long. Germline-derived CDR1 and CDR2 are MGHDK and SYGVNS. The V gene end was trimmed by 8 bases and the J gene end by 6 bases; junction bases not matched to a gene: 10. CDR3 sequence (DNA): TGTGCCAGCTCATGGACTAGCGGGAGAGTAGGCGAGCAGTACTTC. This gives the protein CASSWTSGRVGEQYF.

CDR3 sequence (DNA): TGTGCCAGCAGCCCCCTGAGGCATGAAAAACTGTTTTTT. It specifies CASSPLRHEKLFF. This chain uses TRBV7-6 with TRBJ1-4; no firm D call. Deletions cut 5 bases from V and 6 bases from J, with 10 bases between. Looked up from germline, CDR1 is SGHVS and CDR2 is FNYEAQ. The CDR3 is 13 residues long.